Below are 8 T cell receptor beta chains sequenced from a single sample in a study of T-cell memory formation after mild COVID-19 (dated by TCRdb to the early 2020s). Library prep was done by 5' RACE. These reads were obtained on an Illumina NovaSeq 6000. TCRdb reprocessed the public reads (quality trimming at Q25 with fastp, clone calling with MiXCR) and kept in-frame beta chains. Every entry covers one CDR3 protein and lists the most common genes and DNA from its rows. The sample table holds more than 450,000 distinct CDR3 sequences, of which roughly 18% were seen once. The leading ten clones occupy around 13% of the sample. The sequenced material came from PBMCs or a T cell subset sorted from them (not recorded which). Receptor source: an adult woman who had mild COVID-19 (a few samples of this study predate the infection). The sample titles of this study are shuffled in the database, so cell type and time point are left out; the donor was told from shared clones.

The chain has TRBV20-1 and TRBJ1-2, with D tentatively TRBD1 (6 bases). The V gene's germline CDR1 is DFQATT and CDR2 SNEGSKA (reference sequence). The CDR3 spans 15 residues. Trimming cost V 1 base and J 7 bases, with 19 bases left between them. As DNA, the CDR3 is TGCAGTGCTAGAGCAGCGGGGGGGCCCAAAGCTGGCTACACCTTC. Its protein product is CSARAAGGPKAGYTF.

This clonotype turned up a few times. The chain is built from TRBV7-8 and TRBJ1-5, with D perhaps matching TRBD1 (5 bases). The CDR3 loop spans 15 amino acids. Trimming shortened V by 10 bases and J by 2 bases, and 18 bases separated the two germline ends. Germline CDR1 is SGHVS and CDR2 is FQNEAQ. CDR3 protein: CATGRGGTGNQPQHF. The CDR3 nucleotides are TGTGCCACCGGCCGGGGGGGTACGGGCAATCAGCCCCAGCATTTT.

The rearrangement uses TRBV24-1 and TRBJ2-5; no reliable D call. CDR3 length equals 16 residues. Trimming shortened V by 2 bases and J by 1 base, and 13 bases separated the two germline ends. Per germline, CDR1 KGHDR and CDR2 SFDVKD. In DNA, the CDR3 is TGTGCCACCAGTGATTCGGCAGGAGCTGTCCAAGAGACCCAGTACTTC. It translates to CATSDSAGAVQETQYF.

This chain joins TRBV7-3 and TRBJ1-6; D is undetermined. CDR3 size: 13 residues. CDR1 and CDR2 from the germline V gene are SGHTA and FQGTGA. V lost 4 bases, J lost 9 bases, and 10 bases lay in between. The DNA for the CDR3 is TGTGCCAGCAGCTCGGTGGAAGCTTCACCCCTCCACTTT. Amino acid sequence: CASSSVEASPLHF.

The V and J genes are TRBV5-6 and TRBJ2-1, with 8 bases identical to TRBD1. Germline V gives CDR1 SGHDT, CDR2 YYEEEE. CDR3 length: 15 amino acids. V lost 4 bases, J lost 8 bases, and 11 bases stayed unmatched. CDR3 amino acids: CASSGARTGYDEQFF. For the CDR3, the DNA is TGTGCCAGCAGCGGGGCCCGGACAGGGTACGATGAGCAGTTCTTC.

The V and J genes are TRBV20-1 and TRBJ2-7; 14 bases line up with TRBD2. CDR3 length: 17 amino acids. The germline CDR1 and CDR2 sequences are DFQATT and SNEGSKA (reference sequence). V lost 3 bases to trimming and J lost 5 bases; unmatched junction nucleotides: 12. The chain's CDR3 is CSASTPGTSGRTDEQYF. Here the CDR3 DNA reads TGCAGTGCTAGCACCCCCGGGACTAGCGGGAGAACGGACGAGCAGTACTTC.

This clonotype was recorded a few times. DNA of the CDR3: TGTGCCACCAGCCCCGGGACAGTGAACACCGGGGAGCTGTTTTTT. Protein sequence: CATSPGTVNTGELFF. The chain combines TRBV15 with TRBJ2-2; 7 bases match TRBD1. This CDR3 comprises 15 residues. In germline, CDR1 is LNHNV, CDR2 YYDKDF (reference sequence). J was trimmed by 1 base and V by 5 bases; bases with no gene match: 4.

The chain employs TRBV5-4 and TRBJ1-4; weak D call: TRBD1 (6 bases). There are 15 residues in the CDR3. From germline, CDR1 is SGHNT and CDR2 YYREEE (reference sequence). Trimming removed 4 bases from V and 6 bases from J, with 16 bases in between. CDR3 loop: CASSTRQAGDEKLFF. The CDR3 region has the DNA TGTGCCAGCAGCACCCGACAGGCGGGGGATGAAAAACTGTTTTTT.